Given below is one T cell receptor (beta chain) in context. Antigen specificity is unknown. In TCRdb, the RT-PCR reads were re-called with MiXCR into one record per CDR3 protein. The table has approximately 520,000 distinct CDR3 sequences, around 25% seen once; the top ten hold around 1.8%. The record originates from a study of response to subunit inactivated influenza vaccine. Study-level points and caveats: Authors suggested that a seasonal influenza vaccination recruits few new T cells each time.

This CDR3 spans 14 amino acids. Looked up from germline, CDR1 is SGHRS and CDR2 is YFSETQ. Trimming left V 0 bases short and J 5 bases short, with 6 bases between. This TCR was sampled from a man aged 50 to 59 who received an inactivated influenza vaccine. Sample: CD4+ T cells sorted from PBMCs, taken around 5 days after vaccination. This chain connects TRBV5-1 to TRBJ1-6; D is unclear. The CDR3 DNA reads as TGCGCCAGCAGCTTGGGGGTGGATAATTCACCCCTCCACTTT. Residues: CASSLGVDNSPLHF.